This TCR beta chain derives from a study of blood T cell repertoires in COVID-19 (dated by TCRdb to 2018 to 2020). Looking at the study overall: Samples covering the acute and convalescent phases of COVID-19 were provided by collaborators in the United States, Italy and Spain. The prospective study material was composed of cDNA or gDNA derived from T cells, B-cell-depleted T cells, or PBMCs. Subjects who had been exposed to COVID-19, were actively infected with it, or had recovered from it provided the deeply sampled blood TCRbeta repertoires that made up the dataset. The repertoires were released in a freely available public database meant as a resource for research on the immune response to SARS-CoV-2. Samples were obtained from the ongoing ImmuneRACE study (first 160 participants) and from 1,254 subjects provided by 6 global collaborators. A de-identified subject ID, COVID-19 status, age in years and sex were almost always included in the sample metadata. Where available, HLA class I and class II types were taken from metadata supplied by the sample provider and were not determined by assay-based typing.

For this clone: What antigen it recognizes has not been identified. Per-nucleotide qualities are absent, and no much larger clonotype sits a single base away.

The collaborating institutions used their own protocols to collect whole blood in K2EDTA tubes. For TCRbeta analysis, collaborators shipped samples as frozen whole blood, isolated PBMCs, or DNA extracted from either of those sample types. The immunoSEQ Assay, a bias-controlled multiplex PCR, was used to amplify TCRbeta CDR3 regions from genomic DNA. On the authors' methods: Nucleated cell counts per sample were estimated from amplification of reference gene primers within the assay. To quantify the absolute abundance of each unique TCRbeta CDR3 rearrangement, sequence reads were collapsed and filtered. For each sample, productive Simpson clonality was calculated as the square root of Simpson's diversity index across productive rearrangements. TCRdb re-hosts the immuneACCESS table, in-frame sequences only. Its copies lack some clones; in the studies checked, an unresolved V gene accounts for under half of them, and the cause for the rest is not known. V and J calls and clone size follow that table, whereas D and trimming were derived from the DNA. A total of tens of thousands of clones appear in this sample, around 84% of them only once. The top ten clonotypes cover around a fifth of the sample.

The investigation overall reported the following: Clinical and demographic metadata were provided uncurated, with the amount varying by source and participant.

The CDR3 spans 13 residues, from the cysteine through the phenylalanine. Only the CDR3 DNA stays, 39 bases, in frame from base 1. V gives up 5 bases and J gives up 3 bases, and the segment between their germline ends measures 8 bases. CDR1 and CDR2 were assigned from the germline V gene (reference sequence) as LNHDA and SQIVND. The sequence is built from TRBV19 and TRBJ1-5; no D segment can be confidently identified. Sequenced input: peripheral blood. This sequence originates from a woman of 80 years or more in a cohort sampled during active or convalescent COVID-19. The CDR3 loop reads CASSGQANQPQHF. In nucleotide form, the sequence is TGTGCCAGTAGTGGGCAGGCCAATCAGCCCCAGCATTTT.